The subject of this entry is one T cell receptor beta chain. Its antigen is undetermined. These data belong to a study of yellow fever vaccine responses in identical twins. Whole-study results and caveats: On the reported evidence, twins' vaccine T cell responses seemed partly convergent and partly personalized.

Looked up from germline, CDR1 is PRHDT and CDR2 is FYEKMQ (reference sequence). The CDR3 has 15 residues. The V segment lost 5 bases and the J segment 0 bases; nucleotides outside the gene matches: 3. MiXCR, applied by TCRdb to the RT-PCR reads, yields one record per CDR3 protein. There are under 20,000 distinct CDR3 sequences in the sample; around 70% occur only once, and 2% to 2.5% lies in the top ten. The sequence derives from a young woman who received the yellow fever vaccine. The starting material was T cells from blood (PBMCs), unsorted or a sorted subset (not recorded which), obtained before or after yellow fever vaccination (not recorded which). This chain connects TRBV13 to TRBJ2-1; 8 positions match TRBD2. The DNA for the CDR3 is TGTGCCAGCAGCGATAGCGGGACCTCCTACAATGAGCAGTTCTTC. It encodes CASSDSGTSYNEQFF.